These 30 T cell receptor beta chains share one sample of origin, sequenced in a study of T cell repertoires in cytomegalovirus infection. One entry per CDR3 protein results from TCRdb running MiXCR on the reads. Among 100,000 to 150,000 distinct CDR3 sequences, 7.5% to 9% were seen once, and the ten largest hold 9.5% to 13%. The source material was PBMCs. Source of these receptors: a human donor in good health (CMV status not recorded). Some clones in this sample may be carry-over from other donors' samples.

This chain connects TRBV7-9 to TRBJ1-1, with no clear D. This CDR3 comprises 12 residues. CDR1 and CDR2 from the germline V gene are SEHNR and FQNEAQ (reference sequence). V gave up 4 bases and J gave up 6 bases, with 9 bases separating them. CDR3 residues: CASSSPQPEAFF. The CDR3 DNA sequence: TGTGCCAGCAGCTCCCCCCAGCCTGAAGCTTTCTTT. The variable domain in full, completed from reference TRBV7-9 and TRBJ1-1, reads DTGVSQNPRHKITKRGQNVTFRCDPISEHNRLYWYRQTLGQGPEFLTYFQNEAQLEKSRLLSDRFSAERPKGSFSTLEIQRTEQGDSAMYLCASSSPQPEAFFGQGTRLTVV.

This clonotype was seen many times. The chain recombines TRBV5-1 with TRBJ2-3, with a weak D call TRBD2 (6 bases). The CDR3 has 11 amino acids. V shed 4 bases and J shed 11 bases, with 11 bases lying between them. CDR1 is SGHRS, CDR2 YFSETQ, per germline. The CDR3 DNA reads TGCGCCAGCAGCGCCGGGAGTATGCAGTATTTT. Its translation is CASSAGSMQYF.

This clonotype was detected ten times or more. The chain recombines TRBV5-1 with TRBJ2-7; 7 nucleotides agree with TRBD1. V lost 2 bases to trimming and J lost 3 bases; unmatched junction nucleotides: 2. This CDR3 has 13 residues. From germline, CDR1 is SGHRS and CDR2 YFSETQ. This CDR3 is CASSFHRGYEQYF. As DNA, the CDR3 is TGCGCCAGCAGCTTTCACAGGGGCTACGAGCAGTACTTC.

This chain uses TRBV20-1 with TRBJ2-3, with 14 nucleotides matching TRBD2. CDR1 is DFQATT, CDR2 SNEGSKA, per germline (reference sequence). V lost 6 bases, J lost 4 bases, and 3 bases stayed unmatched. The CDR3 runs 14 residues. The CDR3 DNA reads as TGCAGTGCCGAGACTAGCGGGGGGGCAGATACGCAGTATTTT. Protein: CSAETSGGADTQYF.

There are many counts of this clonotype. The chain links TRBV7-8 to TRBJ1-5; TRBD1 is a possible D gene (5 bases). From germline, CDR1 is SGHVS and CDR2 FQNEAQ. Trimming stripped 1 base from V and 6 bases from J, with 22 bases between. CDR3 length: 18 residues. CDR3 protein: CASSLDFWEGLIPQPQHF. In DNA, the CDR3 is TGTGCCAGCAGCTTAGATTTTTGGGAGGGACTAATCCCTCAGCCCCAGCATTTT.

At least ten counts were recorded for this clonotype. V gene TRBV5-5 combines with J gene TRBJ1-1; D not certain. Germline CDR1 reads SGHKS; CDR2 reads YYEKEE (reference sequence). V was cut by 1 base and J by 3 bases, with 10 bases left in between. This CDR3 has 14 residues. The CDR3 sequence: CASSLLPTYTEAFF. In DNA form, the CDR3 reads TGTGCCAGCAGCTTGTTACCCACCTACACTGAAGCTTTCTTT. Together with reference TRBV5-5 and TRBJ1-1, the CDR3 gives the full variable domain: DAGVTQSPTHLIKTRGQQVTLRCSPISGHKSVSWYQQVLGQGPQFIFQYYEKEERGRGNFPDRFSARQFPNYSSELNVNALLLGDSALYLCASSLLPTYTEAFFGQGTRLTVV.

The sample holds many counts of this clonotype. The V and J genes are TRBV6-2 or TRBV6-3 and TRBJ1-1, with TRBD1 matching 7 bases. The CDR3 length is 15 residues. The V gene end was trimmed by 0 bases and the J gene end by 8 bases; junction bases not matched to a gene: 9. CDR1 is MNHEY and CDR2 is SVGEGT in the germline V gene. The CDR3 here is CASSYSPRTGEEAFF. In DNA, the CDR3 is TGTGCCAGCAGTTACTCGCCCAGGACAGGAGAAGAAGCTTTCTTT.

This clonotype has more than one count but fewer than ten. The CDR3 DNA reads as TGTGCCAGCTCACCCTTGGCCACGGGTTTTCAGTACTTC. This translates into CASSPLATGFQYF. The chain is built from TRBV18 and TRBJ2-4; D is ambiguous. The CDR3 runs 13 residues. Germline V CDR1 and CDR2: KGHSH, LQKENI. With 3 bases removed from V and 11 bases from J, the gap between germline ends came to 14 bases.

The sample holds many counts of this clonotype. CDR3 sequence (DNA): TGTGCCAGCAGTGAGGAAGGGCTTAGTACGAACACTGAAGCTTTCTTT. Translated: CASSEEGLSTNTEAFF. The J gene is TRBJ1-1, the V gene TRBV2; D not certain. This CDR3 contains 16 residues. V lost 3 bases, J lost 1 base, and 15 bases lay in between. In germline, CDR1 is SNHLY, CDR2 FYNNEI.

This chain joins TRBV19 and TRBJ2-1, with TRBD2 as a possible D gene (6 bases). Germline V gene sequence: CDR1 LNHDA, CDR2 SQIVND (reference sequence). The CDR3 sequence is 13 residues long. V was clipped by 7 bases and J by 5 bases, with 12 bases between them. The CDR3 loop is CASIGGINNEQFF. Here the CDR3 DNA reads TGTGCCAGTATTGGGGGGATTAACAATGAGCAGTTCTTC.

Many counts were recorded for this clonotype. This chain uses TRBV28 with TRBJ2-7; the D gene is possibly TRBD2 (5 bases). Germline-derived CDR1 and CDR2 are MDHEN and SYDVKM. V lost 4 bases to trimming and J lost 3 bases, with 22 bases between them. The length of the CDR3 is 17 residues. This CDR3 reads CASSSLPAGGYGYEQYF. The CDR3 coding sequence is TGTGCCAGCAGTTCCCTTCCAGCAGGAGGTTATGGCTACGAGCAGTACTTC.

This clonotype came up many times. This chain joins TRBV5-4 and TRBJ2-3; a possible D gene is TRBD2 (5 bases). Looked up from germline, CDR1 is SGHNT and CDR2 is YYREEE (reference sequence). Between the trimmed V and J ends, which lost 4 bases and 2 bases, there was a span of 11 bases. The CDR3 runs to 14 residues. CDR3 sequence: CASSRGGFTDTQYF. The DNA for the CDR3 is TGTGCCAGCAGCCGCGGAGGTTTCACAGATACGCAGTATTTT. Based on the CDR3 plus reference TRBV5-4 and TRBJ2-3, the full variable domain is ETGVTQSPTHLIKTRGQQVTLRCSSQSGHNTVSWYQQALGQGPQFIFQYYREEENGRGNFPPRFSGLQFPNYSSELNVNALELDDSALYLCASSRGGFTDTQYFGPGTRLTVL.

This clonotype was recorded many times. The CDR3 region has the DNA TGTGCCAGCAGCTTAGCGCAAAGCGGGGGGGGGCGAGAGACCCAGTACTTC. Its translation: CASSLAQSGGGRETQYF. This chain connects TRBV7-2 to TRBJ2-5; 10 nucleotides agree with TRBD2. CDR3 length: 17 residues. V gave up 0 bases and J gave up 4 bases; unmatched junction bases: 8. CDR1 is SGHTA and CDR2 is FQGNSA in the germline V gene.

In this sample, this clonotype turned up a few times. The chain uses TRBV20-1 and TRBJ2-7, with D perhaps given as TRBD1 or TRBD2 (5 bases each). CDR1 is DFQATT and CDR2 is SNEGSKA in the germline V gene (reference sequence). The V and J ends lost 4 bases and 6 bases respectively, with 13 bases between them. CDR3 length equals 12 residues. The CDR3 is CSANRDRGEQYF. CDR3 DNA sequence: TGCAGTGCTAACCGGGACCGGGGCGAGCAGTACTTC.

This clonotype was seen at least ten times. The chain joins TRBV12-3 or TRBV12-4 to TRBJ2-7, with 7 bases lining up with TRBD1. The CDR3 spans 13 residues. J gave up 4 bases and V 9 bases, and 9 bases lay outside the gene matches. The DNA for the CDR3 is TGTGCCAGTGCGACAGGGATCAATTACGAGCAGTACTTC. This sequence encodes CASATGINYEQYF.

There are a few counts of this clonotype. The genes are TRBV29-1 and TRBJ2-2, with D hard to call. From germline, CDR1 is SQVTM and CDR2 ANQGSEA. V lost 7 bases to trimming and J lost 6 bases, with 18 bases between them. The CDR3 covers 14 residues. The CDR3 here is CSAILQGPAGELFF. CDR3 in DNA: TGCAGCGCCATCCTCCAAGGGCCGGCCGGGGAGCTGTTTTTT.

The rearrangement joins TRBV5-1 to TRBJ2-5; 7 positions agree with TRBD2. This CDR3 is built from 14 residues. Trimming removed 1 base from V and 3 bases from J; junction bases left unmatched: 3. Germline lookup yields CDR1 SGHRS and CDR2 YFSETQ. In nucleotides, the CDR3 is TGCGCCAGCAGCTTGAACCTAGCGGAAGAGACCCAGTACTTC. Encoded protein: CASSLNLAEETQYF.

This clonotype occurred once. This may be a read error: a much more frequent sequence differs by one nucleotide. CDR3 protein: CASSALGRNTEAFF. The CDR3 coding sequence is TGTGCCAGCAGCGCCTTGGGGAGGAACACTGAAGCTTTCTTT. The V and J genes are TRBV28 and TRBJ1-1; no reliable D call. With 6 bases removed from V and 1 base from J, the gap between germline ends came to 12 bases. Germline V gives CDR1 MDHEN, CDR2 SYDVKM. The length of the CDR3 is 14 residues.

In this sample, this clonotype turned up many times. J is TRBJ1-5 and V is TRBV6-2 or TRBV6-3; 8 bases map to TRBD1. The CDR3 is made up of 16 amino acids. Germline CDR1 is MNHEY and CDR2 is SVGEGT. V was clipped by 2 bases and J by 9 bases; unmatched bases: 12. CDR3 sequence reads: CASSYAGDRPTGPQHF. The CDR3 DNA is TGTGCCAGCAGTTACGCCGGGGACAGGCCTACGGGGCCCCAGCATTTT.

This chain links TRBV29-1 with TRBJ1-2; D is perhaps TRBD1 (5 bases). V lost 4 bases, J lost 4 bases, and 7 bases lay in between. The germline CDR1 and CDR2 sequences are SQVTM and ANQGSEA. The CDR3 is made up of 11 amino acids. CDR3 bases: TGCAGCGTTGTAGACAGCTATGGCTACACCTTC. It codes for CSVVDSYGYTF.

This clonotype was seen ten or more times. The gene calls are TRBV7-8 and TRBJ2-1, with D possibly matching TRBD2 (6 bases). The ends were cut back, 1 base at V and 8 bases at J, with 12 bases in the middle. Per the germline V gene, CDR1 is SGHVS and CDR2 is FQNEAQ. This CDR3 has 14 amino acids. The CDR3 protein is CASSLDGGGDEQFF. CDR3 sequence (DNA): TGTGCCAGCAGCTTAGATGGAGGCGGGGATGAGCAGTTCTTC.

This clonotype was observed at least ten times. The chain links TRBV15 to TRBJ1-5; 7 bases align to TRBD1. CDR1 is LNHNV, CDR2 YYDKDF, per germline (reference sequence). V dropped 5 bases and J dropped 4; count of bases not matched to a gene: 5. The CDR3 spans 14 residues. CDR3 loop: CATSQGQVNQPQHF. The CDR3, as DNA: TGTGCCACCAGCCAAGGACAGGTTAATCAGCCCCAGCATTTT.

The sample holds many counts of this clonotype. V is TRBV7-2 and J is TRBJ1-1; TRBD1 might be the D (5 bases). The germline gives CDR1 SGHTA, CDR2 FQGNSA. The CDR3 length is 14 residues. V was trimmed by 6 bases and J by 4 bases, leaving 15 bases between them. CDR3 in amino acids: CASSSDWQGTEAFF. CDR3 DNA: TGTGCCAGCAGTTCGGACTGGCAGGGCACTGAAGCTTTCTTT. Drawing the rest from reference TRBV7-2 and TRBJ1-1, the complete variable domain is GAGVSQSPSNKVTEKGKDVELRCDPISGHTALYWYRQSLGQGLEFLIYFQGNSAPDKSGLPSDRFSAERTGGSVSTLTIQRTQQEDSAVYLCASSSDWQGTEAFFGQGTRLTVV.

In its sample, this clonotype was seen many times. V is TRBV12-3 or TRBV12-4 and J is TRBJ1-1, with 9 bases fitting TRBD1. Trimming took 6 bases from V and 0 from J; bases not matched to a gene: 5. The CDR3 is made up of 15 amino acids. In nucleotides, the CDR3 is TGTGCCAGCAGCTCCGGACAGGGGATGAACACTGAAGCTTTCTTT. Amino acid sequence: CASSSGQGMNTEAFF.

The V call is TRBV5-6, the J call TRBJ1-4; unclear D gene. CDR1 SGHDT and CDR2 YYEEEE come from the germline V gene. CDR3 length: 15 amino acids. The V end was cut by 1 base, the J end by 6 bases, with 13 bases between. The CDR3 loop is CASSLLVGSDEKLFF. The CDR3 bases are TGTGCCAGCAGCTTGCTGGTGGGCTCGGATGAAAAACTGTTTTTT.

This clonotype was observed at least ten times. The gene calls are TRBV7-2 and TRBJ2-1; 10 bases align to TRBD2. The V gene's germline CDR1 is SGHTA and CDR2 FQGNSA. Germline trimming cut 5 bases from V and 6 bases from J; bases unmatched to any gene: 7. The length of the CDR3 is 15 residues. CDR3 sequence: CASSVSGGALNEQFF. CDR3 sequence (DNA): TGTGCCAGCAGCGTAAGCGGGGGGGCCCTCAATGAGCAGTTCTTC.

The V call is TRBV2, the J call TRBJ2-3; TRBD2 matches 10 bases. The CDR3 runs 15 residues. Germline V gene data show CDR1 as SNHLY and CDR2 as FYNNEI. The junction had 3 bases not matched to a gene; V was cut back by 6 bases and J by 0 bases. The CDR3 sequence is CASRRTSGSTDTQYF. CDR3 in DNA: TGTGCCAGCAGGAGGACTAGCGGAAGCACAGATACGCAGTATTTT. The full variable domain, rest sourced from reference TRBV2 and TRBJ2-3, is EPEVTQTPSHQVTQMGQEVILRCVPISNHLYFYWYRQILGQKVEFLVSFYNNEISEKSEIFDDQFSVERPDGSNFTLKIRSTKLEDSAMYFCASRRTSGSTDTQYFGPGTRLTVL.

A word on this clonotype: Given a much more abundant clone one base away, this may be a read error. This chain connects TRBV25-1 to TRBJ1-1, with D unresolved. Germline values: CDR1 MGHDK, CDR2 SYGVNS. There are 13 residues in the CDR3. The CDR3 sequence: CASSVGLTGTASF. CDR3 DNA: TGTGCCAGCAGTGTCGGTTTAACGGGAACAGCTTCCTTT.

This clonotype was picked up many times. This sequence joins TRBV5-6 and TRBJ2-4, with a tentative D call TRBD2 (5 bases). The CDR3 extends over 14 amino acids. The V and J ends lost 0 bases and 2 bases respectively, with 6 bases between them. In germline, CDR1 is SGHDT, CDR2 YYEEEE. The CDR3 loop is CASSLAGTKNIQYF. CDR3 nucleotides: TGTGCCAGCAGCTTGGCGGGAACCAAAAACATTCAGTACTTC.

This clonotype was seen at least ten times. The genes are TRBV9 and TRBJ2-3, with TRBD2 matching 8 bases. The junction had 10 bases not matched to a gene; V was cut back by 4 bases and J by 0 bases. Per germline, CDR1 SGDLS and CDR2 YYNGEE. This CDR3 is built from 17 residues. CDR3 residues: CASSLRGGTTSTDTQYF. CDR3 nucleotide sequence: TGTGCCAGCAGCCTACGCGGGGGGACTACTAGCACAGATACGCAGTATTTT.